The 10 T cell receptor beta chains given below trace back to one sample, sequenced in a study of blood T cell repertoires in COVID-19. Sequenced by immunoSEQ multiplex PCR; TCRdb stores in-frame clones only, minus some. The sample holds fewer than 350,000 clones, under 90% seen once. Sequences were obtained from PBMCs or T cells enriched from blood (not recorded which). All receptors derive from a man in his 60s who had recovered from COVID-19.

This rearrangement joins TRBV19 to TRBJ1-1; D remains ambiguous. The V gene lost 7 bases and the J gene lost 1 base, with 19 bases spanning the gap. Germline CDR1 is LNHDA and CDR2 is SQIVND (reference sequence). The CDR3 totals 16 residues. The CDR3 bases are TGTGCCAGTAACCCCCGGCGGGGTTTGGAGAACACTGAAGCTTTCTTT. Translated, it gives CASNPRRGLENTEAFF.

The chain joins TRBV7-3 to TRBJ2-2, with D maybe TRBD2 (6 bases). This CDR3 has 16 amino acids. CDR1 and CDR2 (germline): SGHTA, FQGTGA. Trimming shortened V by 1 base and J by 1 base, and 10 bases separated the two germline ends. Written as DNA, the CDR3 is TGTGCCAGCAGCTTAAATGGAGGGCTGAACACCGGGGAGCTGTTTTTT. As protein: CASSLNGGLNTGELFF.

The chain uses TRBV9 and TRBJ2-3, with TRBD2 matching over 7 bases. In germline, CDR1 is SGDLS, CDR2 YYNGEE. The CDR3 has 17 residues. Losses at the gene ends were 4 bases for V and 5 bases for J; bases not matched to a gene: 16. CDR3 loop: CASSYRRGAGSVDTQYF. CDR3 nucleotide sequence: TGTGCCAGCAGCTATAGGCGGGGAGCGGGATCAGTAGATACGCAGTATTTT.

The V gene is TRBV6-6, the J gene TRBJ2-1, with D tentatively TRBD2 (5 bases). Trimming took off 4 bases at V and 8 bases at J, with 18 bases between the two ends. CDR1 is MNHNY, CDR2 SVGAGI, per germline (reference sequence). The CDR3 has 15 amino acids. DNA for the CDR3: TGTGCCAGCAGTTCCATCGGGATAACGGACGATGAGCAGTTCTTC. Translated, it gives CASSSIGITDDEQFF.

The chain uses TRBV19 and TRBJ2-1, with 7 bases matching TRBD2. Trimming took 11 bases from V and 3 from J; bases not matched to a gene: 10. Germline V gene sequence: CDR1 LNHDA, CDR2 SQIVND (reference sequence). This CDR3 comprises 14 residues. The CDR3 sequence: CAVSMGGSYNEQFF. The CDR3 DNA reads TGTGCCGTATCGATGGGCGGGAGCTACAATGAGCAGTTCTTC.

The chain's CDR3 is CASSAPRTSGRGDTQYF. The CDR3 bases are TGTGCCAGCAGCGCTCCCCGGACTAGCGGGAGAGGAGATACGCAGTATTTT. The gene calls are TRBV9 and TRBJ2-3, with TRBD2 matching 13 bases. The CDR3 loop spans 17 amino acids. Germline V lookup: CDR1 SGDLS, CDR2 YYNGEE. With V trimmed by 3 bases and J by 5 bases, 9 bases remained unmatched.

The rearrangement links TRBV28 to TRBJ2-3, with TRBD2 matching over 11 bases. V gave up 3 bases and J gave up 5 bases; unmatched junction bases: 7. The CDR3 length is 16 residues. In germline, CDR1 is MDHEN, CDR2 SYDVKM. CDR3 sequence reads: CASSFELAGVGDTQYF. The CDR3 DNA reads as TGTGCCAGCAGTTTCGAACTAGCGGGAGTCGGAGATACGCAGTATTTT.

The rearrangement links TRBV6-5 to TRBJ2-7; TRBD2 is a possible D gene (6 bases). In germline, CDR1 is MNHEY, CDR2 SVGAGI. V was cut by 4 bases and J by 5 bases, with 21 bases left in between. CDR3 length equals 16 residues. The CDR3 DNA sequence: TGTGCCAGCAGTTCCATCCTGAGGGCGGGATCCCACGAGCAGTACTTC. This codes for CASSSILRAGSHEQYF.

This clone has only one observation. The V gene is TRBV12-3 or TRBV12-4, the J gene TRBJ2-1, with a tentative D call TRBD1 (6 bases). CDR3 size: 12 residues. The germline V and J ends were trimmed by 6 bases and 12 bases, with 15 bases remaining between them. CDR3: CASRRNREWQFF. CDR3 DNA: TGTGCCAGCAGGCGAAACAGGGAATGGCAGTTCTTC.

The chain joins TRBV6-1 to TRBJ1-5; possibly TRBD1 for D (6 bases). CDR3 length: 17 amino acids. V was shortened by 3 bases and J by 6 bases, with 21 bases between the two germline ends. Germline V CDR1 and CDR2: MNHNS, SASEGT. The CDR3 reads CASSDWGGWKRGQPQHF. The CDR3 nucleotides read TGTGCCAGCAGTGATTGGGGGGGCTGGAAAAGAGGTCAGCCCCAGCATTTT.